The clone carrying this T cell receptor beta chain has a handful of counts. What it recognizes is unknown. This entry is derived from a study of T-cell reconstitution after alpha-beta-depleted transplantation in children. Study-wide points: Reportedly, only several hundred clones from non-depleted graft cells drove alpha-beta T-cell counts at about two months.

Construction of the TCRbeta library involved unique molecular identifiers. One entry per CDR3 protein results from TCRdb running MiXCR on the PCR reads. The sample lists roughly 790,000 distinct CDR3 sequences; roughly 15% were seen once. Trimming took off 10 bases at V and 5 bases at J, with 12 bases between the two ends. CDR3 length equals 11 residues. Germline V CDR1 and CDR2: MNHEY, SVGEGT. The rearrangement joins TRBV6-2 or TRBV6-3 to TRBJ2-7; no clear D. The source material was PBMCs, mostly from graft donor cells, sampled 360 days after TCRalphabeta/CD19-depleted stem cell transplant. The TCR originated in a male patient between 5 and 17 years old who had a stem cell transplant for acute lymphoblastic leukemia, so the T cells may come from the graft donor. The CDR3 region is CAISMAHEQYF. The CDR3 DNA sequence: TGTGCCATCTCTATGGCCCACGAGCAGTACTTC.